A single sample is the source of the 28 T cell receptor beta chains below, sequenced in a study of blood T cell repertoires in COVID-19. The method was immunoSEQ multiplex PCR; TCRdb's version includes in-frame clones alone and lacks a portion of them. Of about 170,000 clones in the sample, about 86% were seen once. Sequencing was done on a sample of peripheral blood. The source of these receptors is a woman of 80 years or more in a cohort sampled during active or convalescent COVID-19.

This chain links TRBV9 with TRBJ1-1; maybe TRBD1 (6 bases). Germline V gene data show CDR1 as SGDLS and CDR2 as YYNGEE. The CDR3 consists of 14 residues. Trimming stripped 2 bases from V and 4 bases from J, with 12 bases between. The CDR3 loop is CASSVDRRGTEAFF. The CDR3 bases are TGTGCCAGCAGCGTCGACAGGAGAGGCACTGAAGCTTTCTTT.

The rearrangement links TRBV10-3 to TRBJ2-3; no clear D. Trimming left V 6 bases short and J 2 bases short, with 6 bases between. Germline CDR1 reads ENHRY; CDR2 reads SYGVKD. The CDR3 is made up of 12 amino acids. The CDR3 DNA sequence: TGTGCCATCAGGGGCTCCACAGATACGCAGTATTTT. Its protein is CAIRGSTDTQYF.

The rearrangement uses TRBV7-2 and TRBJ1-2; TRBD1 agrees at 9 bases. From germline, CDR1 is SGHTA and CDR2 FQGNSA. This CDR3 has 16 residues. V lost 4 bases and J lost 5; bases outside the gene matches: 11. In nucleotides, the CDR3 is TGTGCCAGCAGCTGGGGACAGGGTGGAGTGGGATATGGCTACACCTTC. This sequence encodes CASSWGQGGVGYGYTF.

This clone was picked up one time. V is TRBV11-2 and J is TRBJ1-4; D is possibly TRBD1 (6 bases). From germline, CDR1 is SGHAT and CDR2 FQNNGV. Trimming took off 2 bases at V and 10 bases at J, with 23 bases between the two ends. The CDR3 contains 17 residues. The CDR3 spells CASSLFFSGAGVGKLFF. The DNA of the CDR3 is TGTGCCAGCAGCTTATTTTTCTCAGGGGCAGGGGTCGGAAAACTGTTTTTT.

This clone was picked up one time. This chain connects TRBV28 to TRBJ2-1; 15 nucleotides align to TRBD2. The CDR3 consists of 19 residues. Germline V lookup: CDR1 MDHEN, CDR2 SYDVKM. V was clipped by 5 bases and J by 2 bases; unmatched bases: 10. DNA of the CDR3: TGTGCCAGCAGTCCTATCCCGGGACTAGCGGGGGGACCCTACAATGAGCAGTTCTTC. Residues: CASSPIPGLAGGPYNEQFF.

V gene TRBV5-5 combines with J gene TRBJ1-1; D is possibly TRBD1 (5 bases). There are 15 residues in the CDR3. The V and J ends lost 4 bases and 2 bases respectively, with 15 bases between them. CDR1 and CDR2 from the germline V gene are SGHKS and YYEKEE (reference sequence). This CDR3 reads CASSPIQGGNTEAFF. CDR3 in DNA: TGTGCCAGCAGCCCGATCCAGGGAGGCAACACTGAAGCTTTCTTT. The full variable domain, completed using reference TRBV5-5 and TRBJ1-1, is DAGVTQSPTHLIKTRGQQVTLRCSPISGHKSVSWYQQVLGQGPQFIFQYYEKEERGRGNFPDRFSARQFPNYSSELNVNALLLGDSALYLCASSPIQGGNTEAFFGQGTRLTVV.

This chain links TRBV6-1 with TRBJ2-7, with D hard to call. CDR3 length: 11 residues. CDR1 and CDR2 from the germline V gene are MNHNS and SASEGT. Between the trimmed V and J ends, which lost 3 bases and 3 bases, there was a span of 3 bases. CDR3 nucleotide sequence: TGTGCCAGCAGTGACAACTACGAGCAGTACTTC. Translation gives CASSDNYEQYF.

The CDR3: CASSSTPPPGSHSAPYEQYF. In DNA form, the CDR3 reads TGTGCCAGTAGTTCAACTCCTCCCCCGGGATCACATAGTGCGCCCTACGAGCAGTACTTC. This chain uses TRBV19 with TRBJ2-7, with D maybe TRBD2 (5 bases). Germline-derived CDR1 and CDR2 are LNHDA and SQIVND (reference sequence). V gave up 5 bases and J gave up 2 bases, with 31 bases separating them. This CDR3 is 20 amino acids long. The full variable domain, rest sourced from reference TRBV19 and TRBJ2-7, is DGGITQSPKYLFRKEGQNVTLSCEQNLNHDAMYWYRQDPGQGLRLIYYSQIVNDFQKGDIAEGYSVSREKKESFPLTVTSAQKNPTAFYLCASSSTPPPGSHSAPYEQYFGPGTRLTVT.

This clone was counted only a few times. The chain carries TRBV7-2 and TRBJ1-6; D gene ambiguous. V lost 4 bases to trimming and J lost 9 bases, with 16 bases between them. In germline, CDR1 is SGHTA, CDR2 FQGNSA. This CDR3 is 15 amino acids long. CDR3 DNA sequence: TGTGCCAGCAGCTATGCTTGGGGAGAAGGTTCACCCCTCCACTTT. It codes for CASSYAWGEGSPLHF.

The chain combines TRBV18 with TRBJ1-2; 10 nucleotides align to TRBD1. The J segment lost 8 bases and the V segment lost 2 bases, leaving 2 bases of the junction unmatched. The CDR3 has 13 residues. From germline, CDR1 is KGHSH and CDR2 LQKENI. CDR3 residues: CASSPDRGQGYTF. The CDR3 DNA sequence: TGTGCCAGCTCACCAGACAGGGGGCAGGGCTACACCTTC.

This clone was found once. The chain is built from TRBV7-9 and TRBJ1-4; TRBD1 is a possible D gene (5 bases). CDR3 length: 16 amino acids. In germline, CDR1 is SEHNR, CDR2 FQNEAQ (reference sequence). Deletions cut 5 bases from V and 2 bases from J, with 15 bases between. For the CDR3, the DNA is TGTGCCAGCAGCATAAACCCAGGGTCCACTAATGAAAAACTGTTTTTT. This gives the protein CASSINPGSTNEKLFF.

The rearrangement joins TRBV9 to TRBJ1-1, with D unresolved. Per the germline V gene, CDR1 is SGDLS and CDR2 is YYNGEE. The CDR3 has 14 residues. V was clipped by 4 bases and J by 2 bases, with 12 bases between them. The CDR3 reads CASSPRESNTEAFF. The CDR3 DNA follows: TGTGCCAGCAGCCCCCGGGAGAGCAACACTGAAGCTTTCTTT.

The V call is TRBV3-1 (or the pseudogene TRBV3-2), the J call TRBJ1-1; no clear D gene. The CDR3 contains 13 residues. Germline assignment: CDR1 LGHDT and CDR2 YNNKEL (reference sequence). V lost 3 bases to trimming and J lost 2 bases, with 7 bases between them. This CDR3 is CASSQRTNTEAFF. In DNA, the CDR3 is TGTGCCAGCAGCCAGCGCACCAACACTGAAGCTTTCTTT.

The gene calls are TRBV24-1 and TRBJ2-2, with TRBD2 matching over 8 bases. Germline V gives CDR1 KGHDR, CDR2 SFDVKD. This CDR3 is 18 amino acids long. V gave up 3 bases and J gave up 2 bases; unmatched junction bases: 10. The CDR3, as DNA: TGTGCCACCAGTGATAGGCCCGGACTAGCAGTTAACACCGGGGAGCTGTTTTTT. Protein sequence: CATSDRPGLAVNTGELFF.

The CDR3 DNA sequence: TGTGCCAGTAGACTTAAGACAGGGGGCAGTTCACCCCTCCACTTT. Protein: CASRLKTGGSSPLHF. V is TRBV19 and J is TRBJ1-6, with TRBD1 matching 10 bases. V dropped 6 bases and J dropped 9; count of bases not matched to a gene: 8. From germline, CDR1 is LNHDA and CDR2 SQIVND (reference sequence). CDR3 size: 15 residues.

CDR3 bases: TGCGCCAGCAGCCAAATGGTAGCGGGGGGACAAGATACGCAGTATTTT. It yields the protein CASSQMVAGGQDTQYF. This rearrangement joins TRBV4-3 to TRBJ2-3; 10 positions match TRBD2. The CDR3 totals 16 residues. Germline lookup yields CDR1 LGHNA and CDR2 YSLEER. Trimming removed 2 bases from V and 5 bases from J; junction bases left unmatched: 7.

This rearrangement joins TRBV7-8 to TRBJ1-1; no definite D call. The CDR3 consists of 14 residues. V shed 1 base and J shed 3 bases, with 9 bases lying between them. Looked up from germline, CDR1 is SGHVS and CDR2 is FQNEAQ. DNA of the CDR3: TGTGCCAGCAGCTTAGGATCGGGGTACACTGAAGCTTTCTTT. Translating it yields CASSLGSGYTEAFF.

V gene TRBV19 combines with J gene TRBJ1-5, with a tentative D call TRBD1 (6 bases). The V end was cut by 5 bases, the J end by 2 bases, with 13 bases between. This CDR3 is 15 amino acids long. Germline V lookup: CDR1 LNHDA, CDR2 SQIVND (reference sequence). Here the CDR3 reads CASSEQGFGNQPQHF. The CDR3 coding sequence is TGTGCCAGTAGTGAACAGGGCTTCGGCAATCAGCCCCAGCATTTT.

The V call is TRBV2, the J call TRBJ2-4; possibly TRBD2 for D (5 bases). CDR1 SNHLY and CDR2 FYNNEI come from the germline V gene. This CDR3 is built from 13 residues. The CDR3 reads CGVDSLAKNIQYF. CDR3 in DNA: TGTGGGGTGGACTCCCTCGCCAAAAACATTCAGTACTTC.

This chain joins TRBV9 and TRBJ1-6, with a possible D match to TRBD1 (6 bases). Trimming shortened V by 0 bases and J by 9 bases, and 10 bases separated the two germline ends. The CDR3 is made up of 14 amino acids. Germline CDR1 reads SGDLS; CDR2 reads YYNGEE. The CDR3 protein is CASSVGTGPSPLHF. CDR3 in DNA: TGTGCCAGCAGCGTAGGAACAGGGCCTTCACCCCTCCACTTT.

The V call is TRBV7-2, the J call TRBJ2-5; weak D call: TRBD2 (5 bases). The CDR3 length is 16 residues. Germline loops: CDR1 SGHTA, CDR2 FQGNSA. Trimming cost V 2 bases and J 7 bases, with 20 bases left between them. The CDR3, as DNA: TGTGCCAGCAGCTTACTCGCTAGCTCTCCCCGAGGGACCCAGTACTTC. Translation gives CASSLLASSPRGTQYF.

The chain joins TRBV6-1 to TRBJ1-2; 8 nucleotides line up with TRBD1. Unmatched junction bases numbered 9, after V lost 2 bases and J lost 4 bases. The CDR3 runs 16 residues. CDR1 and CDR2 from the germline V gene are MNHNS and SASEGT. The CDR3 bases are TGTGCCAGCAGTGAAATCGAGCGGACAGGGCCCTATGGCTACACCTTC. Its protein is CASSEIERTGPYGYTF.

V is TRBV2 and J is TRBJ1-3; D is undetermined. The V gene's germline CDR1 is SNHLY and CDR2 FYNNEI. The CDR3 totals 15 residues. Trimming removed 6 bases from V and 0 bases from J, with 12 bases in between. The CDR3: CASSGGLFSGNTIYF. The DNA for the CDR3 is TGTGCCAGCAGCGGAGGACTGTTCTCTGGAAACACCATATATTTT.

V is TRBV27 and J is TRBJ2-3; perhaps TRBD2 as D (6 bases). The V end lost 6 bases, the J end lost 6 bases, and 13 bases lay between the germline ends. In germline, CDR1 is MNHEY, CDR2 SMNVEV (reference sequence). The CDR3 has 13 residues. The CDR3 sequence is CASRVVAGDTQYF. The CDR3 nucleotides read TGTGCCAGCAGAGTCGTTGCGGGGGATACGCAGTATTTT.

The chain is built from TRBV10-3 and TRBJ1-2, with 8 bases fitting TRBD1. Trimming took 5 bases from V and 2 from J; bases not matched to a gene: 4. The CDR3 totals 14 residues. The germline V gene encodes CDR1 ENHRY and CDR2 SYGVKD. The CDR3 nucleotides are TGTGCCATCAGTCCGGGACAGGAGAACTATGGCTACACCTTC. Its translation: CAISPGQENYGYTF.

The CDR3 nucleotides read TGTGCCAGCAGTGACCTCTCTAGATCCCCTAACACAGATACGCAGTATTTT. It codes for CASSDLSRSPNTDTQYF. The rearrangement uses TRBV27 and TRBJ2-3, with D hard to call. Trimming stripped 5 bases from V and 2 bases from J, with 20 bases between. Germline V CDR1 and CDR2: MNHEY, SMNVEV (reference sequence). CDR3 length equals 17 residues.

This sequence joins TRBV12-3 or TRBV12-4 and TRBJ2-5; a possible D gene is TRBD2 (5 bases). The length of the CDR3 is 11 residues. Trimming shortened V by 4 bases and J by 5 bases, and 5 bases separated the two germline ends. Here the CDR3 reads CASSSGETQYF. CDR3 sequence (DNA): TGTGCCAGCAGTTCGGGGGAGACCCAGTACTTC.

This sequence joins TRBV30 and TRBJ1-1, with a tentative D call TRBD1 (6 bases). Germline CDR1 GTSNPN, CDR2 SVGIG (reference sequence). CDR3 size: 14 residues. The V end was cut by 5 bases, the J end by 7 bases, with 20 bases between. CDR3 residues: CAWDGGGGKYEAFF. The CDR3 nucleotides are TGTGCCTGGGACGGAGGGGGAGGGAAATATGAAGCTTTCTTT.